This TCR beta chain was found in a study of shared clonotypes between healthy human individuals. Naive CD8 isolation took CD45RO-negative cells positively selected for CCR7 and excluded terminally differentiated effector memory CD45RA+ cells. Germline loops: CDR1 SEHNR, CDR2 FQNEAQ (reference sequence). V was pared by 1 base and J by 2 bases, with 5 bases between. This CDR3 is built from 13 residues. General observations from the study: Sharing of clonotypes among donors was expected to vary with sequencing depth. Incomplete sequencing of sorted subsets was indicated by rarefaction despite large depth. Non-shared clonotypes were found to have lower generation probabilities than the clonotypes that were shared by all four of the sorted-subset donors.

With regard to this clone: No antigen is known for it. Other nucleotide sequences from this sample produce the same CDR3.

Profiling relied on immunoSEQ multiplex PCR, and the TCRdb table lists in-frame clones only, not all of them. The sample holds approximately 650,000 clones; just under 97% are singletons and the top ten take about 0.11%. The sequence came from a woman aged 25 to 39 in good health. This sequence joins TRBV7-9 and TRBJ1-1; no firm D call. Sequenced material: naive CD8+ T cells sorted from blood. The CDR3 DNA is TGTGCCAGCAGCTTAGACAGAAACACTGAAGCTTTCTTT. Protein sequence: CASSLDRNTEAFF.